This TCR beta chain was profiled in a study of T cell responses to AZD1222 COVID-19 vaccine. This clone was picked up one time. Libraries were prepared by immunoSEQ multiplex PCR; TCRdb keeps only in-frame clonotypes and omits some of them. The sample shows roughly 42,000 clones, 60% to 85% of them seen only once. The CDR3 has 13 amino acids. With 1 base removed from V and 1 base from J, the gap between germline ends came to 4 bases. This sequence joins TRBV12-3 or TRBV12-4 and TRBJ1-1, with unresolved D. The clonotype was recovered from an adult in good health. The sequences come from peripheral blood, collected on day 0 of AZD1222 vaccination. CDR3: CASSLGSNTEAFF. DNA for the CDR3: TGTGCCAGCAGTTTAGGCTCGAACACTGAAGCTTTCTTT.